These T cell receptor beta chains were read from a single sample in a study of T cell changes during pregnancy in multiple sclerosis. TCRdb keeps only in-frame clones here, not all; method: immunoSEQ multiplex PCR. The repertoire includes 40,000 to 60,000 clones, about 89% of them detected once, and roughly a tenth sits in the top ten. The sequencing used CD8+ T cells from peripheral blood mononuclear cells, collected after pregnancy. These receptors originate from a female donor with multiple sclerosis, enrolled in a pregnancy study. The CDR3 runs from the conserved cysteine through the conserved F or W. A D gene is named only where the DNA matches it firmly. Rows give clone size only sometimes, using once, few, many, or a class for an expanded clone.

d_gene | j_gene | abundance | v_gene | CDR3aa | CDR3nt
. | TRBJ2-3 | . | TRBV6-6 | CASSYWVGAGDTQYF | TGTGCCAGCAGTTACTGGGTGGGGGCCGGGGATACGCAGTATTTT
TRBD2 | TRBJ2-2 | once | TRBV5-4 | CASSLGSAGGPGELFF | TGTGCCAGCAGCTTGGGTTCTGCGGGGGGGCCCGGGGAGCTGTTTTTT
. | TRBJ2-5 | . | TRBV6-1 | CASSEAVSSETQYF | TGTGCCAGCAGTGAAGCCGTTAGCAGTGAGACCCAGTACTTC
. | TRBJ1-1 | few | TRBV13 | CASSLSGGGAFF | TGTGCCAGCAGCTTATCAGGCGGGGGAGCTTTCTTT
. | TRBJ2-2 | . | TRBV27 | CASSFGLNTGELFF | TGTGCCAGCAGTTTTGGGCTGAACACCGGGGAGCTGTTTTTT
. | TRBJ2-5 | . | TRBV7-6 | CASSPEDSTGETQYF | TGTGCCAGCAGCCCCGAGGACAGCACGGGAGAGACCCAGTACTTC
TRBD2 | TRBJ2-5 | . | TRBV13 | CASSSPSRGGETQYF | TGTGCCAGCAGCTCCCCTTCGCGGGGGGGGGAGACCCAGTACTTC
TRBD2 | TRBJ2-7 | . | TRBV19 | CASSPAGGAYEQYF | TGTGCCAGTAGTCCAGCGGGGGGGGCCTACGAGCAGTACTTC
. | TRBJ2-7 | . | TRBV13 | CASSLWGNYEQYF | TGTGCCAGCAGCTTATGGGGCAACTACGAGCAGTACTTC
. | TRBJ2-5 | . | TRBV27 | CASGAIETQYF | TGTGCCAGCGGAGCGATAGAGACCCAGTACTTC
TRBD1 | TRBJ2-5 | . | TRBV15 | CATSREDTTNRGVFQETQYF | TGTGCCACCAGCAGAGAAGACACAACCAACAGGGGAGTTTTCCAAGAGACCCAGTACTTC
TRBD1 | TRBJ1-1 | few | TRBV5-4 | CASREWTGNTEAFF | TGTGCCAGCAGGGAGTGGACAGGGAACACTGAAGCTTTCTTT
. | TRBJ1-1 | . | TRBV4-1 | CASSQVPDTDEAFF | TGCGCCAGCAGCCAAGTGCCGGACACTGATGAAGCTTTCTTT
. | TRBJ2-7 | . | TRBV13 | CASSLAGQGGYEQYF | TGTGCCAGCAGCTTAGCAGGTCAGGGGGGCTACGAGCAGTACTTC
TRBD1 | TRBJ2-7 | . | TRBV19 | CASSWTGGKYEQYF | TGTGCCAGTAGTTGGACAGGGGGCAAATACGAGCAGTACTTC
TRBD1 | TRBJ1-4 | . | TRBV2 | CASRQGNEKLFF | TGTGCCAGTAGACAGGGGAATGAAAAACTGTTTTTT
. | TRBJ1-5 | . | TRBV19 | CASSRILTDNQPQHF | TGTGCCAGTAGTAGGATTTTAACAGACAATCAGCCCCAGCATTTT
. | TRBJ1-2 | few | TRBV10-1 | CASSDGGEDGYTF | TGCGCCAGCAGTGATGGAGGGGAAGATGGCTACACCTTC
TRBD1 | TRBJ2-7 | . | TRBV7-4 | CASSFADRRRRNVRYEQYF | TGTGCCAGCAGCTTTGCGGACAGGCGAAGGCGAAACGTTCGCTACGAGCAGTACTTC
. | TRBJ2-7 | . | TRBV29-1 | CSVLQGDYEQYF | TGCAGCGTTCTACAGGGAGACTACGAGCAGTACTTC
TRBD2 | TRBJ2-3 | . | TRBV5-4 | CASSLLAGGTDTQYF | TGTGCCAGCAGCTTATTAGCGGGGGGCACAGATACGCAGTATTTT
TRBD1 | TRBJ1-1 | . | TRBV4-1 | CASSQGGQGNTEAFF | TGCGCCAGCAGCCAAGGGGGACAGGGGAACACTGAAGCTTTCTTT
. | TRBJ2-7 | . | TRBV2 | CASFDGSGTYEQYF | TGTGCCAGCTTTGACGGTAGCGGAACCTACGAGCAGTACTTC
. | TRBJ1-1 | . | TRBV27 | CASSLRGGTEAFF | TGTGCCAGCAGTTTACGGGGGGGCACTGAAGCTTTCTTT
TRBD2 | TRBJ2-7 | . | TRBV7-2 | CASSFDGRGNLGYEQYF | TGTGCCAGCAGCTTTGACGGGAGGGGGAATCTTGGTTACGAGCAGTACTTC
TRBD1 | TRBJ1-2 | . | TRBV7-9 | CASSLEPSGQGLYGYTF | TGTGCCAGCAGCTTAGAGCCCTCTGGACAGGGCCTGTATGGCTACACCTTC
TRBD1 | TRBJ2-1 | . | TRBV7-2 | CASSLNRGTVNEQFF | TGTGCCAGCAGCCTTAACAGGGGGACCGTCAATGAGCAGTTCTTC